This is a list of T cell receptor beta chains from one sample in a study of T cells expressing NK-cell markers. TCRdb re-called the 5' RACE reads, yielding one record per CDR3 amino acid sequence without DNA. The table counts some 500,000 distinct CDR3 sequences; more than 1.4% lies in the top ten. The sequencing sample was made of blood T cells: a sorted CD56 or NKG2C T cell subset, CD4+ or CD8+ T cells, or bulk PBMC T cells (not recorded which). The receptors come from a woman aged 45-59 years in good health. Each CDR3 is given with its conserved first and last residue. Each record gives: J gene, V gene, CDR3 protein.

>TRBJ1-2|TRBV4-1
CASSPTGTGYGYTF
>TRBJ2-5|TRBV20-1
CSARAGLQETQYF
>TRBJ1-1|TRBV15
CATSGYGEAFF
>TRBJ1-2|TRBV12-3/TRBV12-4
CACASENYGYTF
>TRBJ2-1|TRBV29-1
CSVVWLSGKNNEQFF
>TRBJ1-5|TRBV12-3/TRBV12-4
CASSLASRYNQPQHF
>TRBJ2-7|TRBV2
CASAPSGTWTYEQYF
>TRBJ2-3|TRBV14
CASSHIPPWGRLSDTQYF
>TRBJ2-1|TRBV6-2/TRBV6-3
CASSYDSVSNEQFF
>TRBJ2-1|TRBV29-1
CSVADRGGYNEQFF
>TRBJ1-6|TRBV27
CASSLLTGGSSPLHF
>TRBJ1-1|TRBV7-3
CASSLGSAKAFF
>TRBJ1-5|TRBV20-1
CSARDSGRQDNQPQHF
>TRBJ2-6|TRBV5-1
CASSPATVGTGANVLTF
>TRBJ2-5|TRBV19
CASSKNNGETQYF
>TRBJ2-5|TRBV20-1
CSSSYDRGIQETQYF
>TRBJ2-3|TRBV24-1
CATARVDTQYF
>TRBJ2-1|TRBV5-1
CASSLLASGNEQFF
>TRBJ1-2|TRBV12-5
CASGYDPMGGYTF
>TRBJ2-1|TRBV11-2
CASSRGRKQFF
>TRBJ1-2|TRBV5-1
CASSLNQGLYGYTF
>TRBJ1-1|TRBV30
CAWYRVGVEAFF
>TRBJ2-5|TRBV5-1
CASSLVGGGLYQETQYF
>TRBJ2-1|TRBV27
CASSLPPRGEQFF